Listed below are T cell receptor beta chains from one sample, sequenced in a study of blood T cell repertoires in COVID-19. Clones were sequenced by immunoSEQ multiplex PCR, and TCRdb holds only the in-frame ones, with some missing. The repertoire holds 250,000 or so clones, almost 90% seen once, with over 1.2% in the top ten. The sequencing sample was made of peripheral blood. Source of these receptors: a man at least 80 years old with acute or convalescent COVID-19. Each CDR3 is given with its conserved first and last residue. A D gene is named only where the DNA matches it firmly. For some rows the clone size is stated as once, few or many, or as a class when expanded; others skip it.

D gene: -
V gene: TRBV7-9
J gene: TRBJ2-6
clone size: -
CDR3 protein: CASSLGGVSGANVLTF
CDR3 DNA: TGTGCCAGCAGCTTAGGGGGAGTCTCTGGGGCCAACGTCCTGACTTTC

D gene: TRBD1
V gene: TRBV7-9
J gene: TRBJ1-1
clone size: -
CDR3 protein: CASSLDRQGNTEAFF
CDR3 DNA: TGTGCCAGCAGCTTAGACCGACAGGGGAACACTGAAGCTTTCTTT

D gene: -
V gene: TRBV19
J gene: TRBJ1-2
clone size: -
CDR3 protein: CASSIGGDNYGYTF
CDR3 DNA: TGTGCCAGTAGTATAGGGGGGGACAACTATGGCTACACCTTC

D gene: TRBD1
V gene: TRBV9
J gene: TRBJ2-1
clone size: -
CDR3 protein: CASSPGGTTYNEQFF
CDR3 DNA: TGTGCCAGCAGCCCAGGGGGCACTACCTACAATGAGCAGTTCTTC

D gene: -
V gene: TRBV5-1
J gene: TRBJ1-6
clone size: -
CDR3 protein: CASSLGSIDNSPLHF
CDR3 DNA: TGCGCCAGCAGCTTGGGGAGCATAGATAATTCACCCCTCCACTTT

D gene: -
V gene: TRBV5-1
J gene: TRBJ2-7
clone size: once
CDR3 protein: CASSLTQGPYEQYF
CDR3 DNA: TGCGCCAGCAGCTTGACGCAGGGGCCCTACGAGCAGTACTTC

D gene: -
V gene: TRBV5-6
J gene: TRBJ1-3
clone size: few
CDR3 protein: CASSREYSGNTIYF
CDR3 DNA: TGTGCCAGCAGCCGGGAGTACTCTGGAAACACCATATATTTT

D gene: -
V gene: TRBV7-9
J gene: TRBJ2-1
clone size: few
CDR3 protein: CASSLGYGSEQFF
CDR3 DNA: TGTGCCAGCAGCTTAGGATATGGTAGCGAGCAGTTCTTC

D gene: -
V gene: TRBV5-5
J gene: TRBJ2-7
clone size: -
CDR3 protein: CASSSLQGYEQYF
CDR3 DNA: TGTGCCAGCAGCTCCCTTCAGGGATACGAGCAGTACTTC

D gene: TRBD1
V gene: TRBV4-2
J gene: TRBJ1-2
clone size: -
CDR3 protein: CASSQGHPTTGDYGYTF
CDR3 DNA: TGTGCCAGCAGCCAAGGTCACCCCACTACAGGGGACTATGGCTACACCTTC

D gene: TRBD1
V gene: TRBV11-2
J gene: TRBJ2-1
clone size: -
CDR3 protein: CASSPQGSSYNEQFF
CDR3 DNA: TGTGCCAGCAGCCCACAGGGGAGCTCCTACAATGAGCAGTTCTTC

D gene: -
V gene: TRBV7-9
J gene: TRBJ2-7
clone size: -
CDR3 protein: CASSLDTGKQYF
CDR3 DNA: TGTGCCAGCAGCTTAGACACAGGAAAGCAGTACTTC

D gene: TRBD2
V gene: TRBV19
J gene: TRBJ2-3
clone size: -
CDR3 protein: CASSNRFGTSATDTQYF
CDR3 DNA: TGTGCCAGTAGTAACCGGTTCGGGACTAGCGCCACAGATACGCAGTATTTT

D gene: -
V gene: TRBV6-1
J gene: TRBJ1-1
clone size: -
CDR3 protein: CASSEAGGRAEAFF
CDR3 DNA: TGTGCCAGCAGTGAAGCGGGGGGAAGGGCTGAAGCTTTCTTT

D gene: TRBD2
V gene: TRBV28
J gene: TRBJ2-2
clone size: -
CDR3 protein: CASSSWEGYTGELFF
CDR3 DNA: TGTGCCAGCAGTTCATGGGAGGGATACACCGGGGAGCTGTTTTTT

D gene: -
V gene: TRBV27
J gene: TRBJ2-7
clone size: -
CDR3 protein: CASSLGGALSHEQYF
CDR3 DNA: TGTGCCAGCAGTTTAGGGGGGGCGCTTTCCCACGAGCAGTACTTC

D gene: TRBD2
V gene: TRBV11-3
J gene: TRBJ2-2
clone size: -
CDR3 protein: CASSTSGINTGELFF
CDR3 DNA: TGTGCCAGCAGCACTAGCGGGATAAACACCGGGGAGCTGTTTTTT

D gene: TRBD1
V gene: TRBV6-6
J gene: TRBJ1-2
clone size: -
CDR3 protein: CASSYGDRGGYTF
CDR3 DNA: TGTGCCAGCAGTTACGGGGACAGGGGAGGCTACACCTTC

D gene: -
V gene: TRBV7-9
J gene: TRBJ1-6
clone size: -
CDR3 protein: CASSFGLSGVNSPLHF
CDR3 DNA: TGTGCCAGCAGCTTTGGACTATCTGGCGTGAATTCACCCCTCCACTTT

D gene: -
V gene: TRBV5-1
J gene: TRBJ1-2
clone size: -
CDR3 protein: CASSLATTPVLLAF
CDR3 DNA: TGCGCCAGCAGCTTGGCGACAACCCCGGTACTTCTCGCCTTC

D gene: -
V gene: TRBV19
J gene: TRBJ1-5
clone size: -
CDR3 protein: CASSIQAHGSNQPQHF
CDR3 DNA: TGTGCCAGTAGTATCCAGGCCCATGGAAGCAATCAGCCCCAGCATTTT

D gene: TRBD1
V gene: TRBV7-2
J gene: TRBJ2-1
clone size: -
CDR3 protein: CASSPGQGRYNEQFF
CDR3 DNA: TGTGCCAGCAGCCCGGGACAGGGAAGATACAATGAGCAGTTCTTC

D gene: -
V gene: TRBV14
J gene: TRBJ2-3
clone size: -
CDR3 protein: CASSQDAGASTDTQYF
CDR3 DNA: TGTGCCAGCAGCCAAGATGCAGGGGCTAGCACAGATACGCAGTATTTT

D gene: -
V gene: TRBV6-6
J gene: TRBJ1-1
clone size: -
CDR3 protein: CASSSSPGQEAEAFF
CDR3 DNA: -

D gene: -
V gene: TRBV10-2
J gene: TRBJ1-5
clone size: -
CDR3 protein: CASSESGANNQPQHF
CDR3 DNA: TGCGCCAGCAGTGAGTCAGGGGCGAACAATCAGCCCCAGCATTTT

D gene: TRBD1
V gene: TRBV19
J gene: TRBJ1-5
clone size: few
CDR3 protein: CASNGQVINQPQHF
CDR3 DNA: TGTGCCAGTAATGGACAGGTGATCAATCAGCCCCAGCATTTT

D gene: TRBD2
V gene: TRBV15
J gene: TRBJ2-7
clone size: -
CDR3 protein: CATSRHTGGPSYEQYF
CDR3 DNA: TGTGCCACCAGCAGACATACGGGAGGGCCGTCCTACGAGCAGTACTTC

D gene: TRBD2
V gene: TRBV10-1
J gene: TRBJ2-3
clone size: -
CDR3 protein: CASRKLAGPDTQYF
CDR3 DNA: TGCGCCAGCAGGAAACTAGCGGGGCCAGATACGCAGTATTTT

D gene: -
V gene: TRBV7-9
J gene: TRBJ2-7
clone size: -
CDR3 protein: CASSLPQASPNF
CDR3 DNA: TGTGCCAGCAGCTTACCTCAGGCTTCCCCAAACTTC

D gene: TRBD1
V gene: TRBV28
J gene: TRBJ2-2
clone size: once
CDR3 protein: CASSETGTGNGELFF
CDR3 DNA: TGTGCCAGCAGCGAGACCGGGACAGGGAACGGGGAGCTGTTTTTT

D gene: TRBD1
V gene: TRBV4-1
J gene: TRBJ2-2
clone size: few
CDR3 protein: CASSFRDRNTGELFF
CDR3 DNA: TGCGCCAGCAGCTTCCGGGACAGAAACACCGGGGAGCTGTTTTTT

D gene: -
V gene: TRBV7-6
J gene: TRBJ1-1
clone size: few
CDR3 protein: CASSLSDSPNTEAFF
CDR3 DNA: TGTGCCAGCAGCTTATCAGACAGCCCGAACACTGAAGCTTTCTTT

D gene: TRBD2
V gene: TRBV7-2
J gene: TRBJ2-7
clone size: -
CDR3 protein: CASSRTSGRASEQYF
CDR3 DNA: TGTGCCAGCAGCCGGACTAGCGGGAGGGCCTCCGAGCAGTACTTC

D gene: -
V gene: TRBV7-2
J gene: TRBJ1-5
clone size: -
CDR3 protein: CASSLWGDQPQHF
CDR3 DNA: TGTGCCAGCAGCTTGTGGGGGGATCAGCCCCAGCATTTT

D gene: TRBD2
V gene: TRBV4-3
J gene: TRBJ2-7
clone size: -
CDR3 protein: CASSLGLAGNYEQYF
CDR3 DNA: TGCGCCAGCAGCCTCGGACTAGCGGGAAACTACGAGCAGTACTTC

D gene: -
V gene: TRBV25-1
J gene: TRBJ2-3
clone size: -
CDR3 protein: CASRRGGTDTQYF
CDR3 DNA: TGTGCCAGCAGAAGAGGAGGGACAGATACGCAGTATTTT

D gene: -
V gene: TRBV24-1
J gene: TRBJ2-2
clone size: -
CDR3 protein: CATSPPGKSGELFF
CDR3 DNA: TGTGCCACCTCCCCTCCAGGGAAGTCCGGGGAGCTGTTTTTT